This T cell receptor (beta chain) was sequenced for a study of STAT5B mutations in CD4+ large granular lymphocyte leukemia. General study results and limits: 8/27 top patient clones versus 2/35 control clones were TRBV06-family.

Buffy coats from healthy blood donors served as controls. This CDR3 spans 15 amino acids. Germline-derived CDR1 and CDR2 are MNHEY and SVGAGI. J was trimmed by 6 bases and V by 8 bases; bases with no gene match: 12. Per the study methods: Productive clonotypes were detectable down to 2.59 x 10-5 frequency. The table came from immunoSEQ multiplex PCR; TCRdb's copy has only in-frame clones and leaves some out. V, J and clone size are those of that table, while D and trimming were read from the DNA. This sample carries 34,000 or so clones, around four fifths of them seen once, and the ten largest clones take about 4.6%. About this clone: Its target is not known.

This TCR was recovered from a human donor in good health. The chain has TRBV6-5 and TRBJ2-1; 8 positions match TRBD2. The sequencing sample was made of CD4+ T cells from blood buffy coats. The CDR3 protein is CASGPRVAGINEQFF. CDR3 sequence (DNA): TGTGCCAGCGGGCCCAGGGTAGCGGGAATCAATGAGCAGTTCTTC.